The rows below give T cell receptor beta chains drawn from one sample of a study of OX40 agonist ivuxolimab in advanced cancers. Only in-frame clones appear in the TCRdb table, and some are missing; sequencing was by immunoSEQ multiplex PCR. The sample has under 60,000 clones, 70% to 90% seen once. Sequences were derived from CD4+ or CD8+ T cells sorted from blood, sampled in a trial of the OX40 agonist ivuxolimab. Every receptor here comes from an adult with an advanced solid tumor such as melanoma, head and neck, liver or kidney cancer. CDR3s include the opening cysteine and the closing phenylalanine or tryptophan. The D gene is left open where the match is weak. The size of a clone is reported for some rows only, either as once, few or many, or as a class for expanded clones.

cdr3_nt cdr3_aa j_call cdr3_length d_call clone_size v_call
TGTGCCAGCAGCTTTTCCCTTAGGTCTGAAGAGACCCAGTACTTC CASSFSLRSEETQYF TRBJ2-5 15 - - TRBV13
TGCGCCAGCAGCTTGGGATTTATAACCGGGGAGCTGTTTTTT CASSLGFITGELFF TRBJ2-2 14 - - TRBV5-1
TGTGCCAGCAGTTTATCCCGTAGCAATCAGCCCCAGCATTTT CASSLSRSNQPQHF TRBJ1-5 14 - - TRBV28
TGCAGTGCTAGCGAGGGATATGGCTACACCTTC CSASEGYGYTF TRBJ1-2 11 - - TRBV20-1
TGTGCCAGCAGCCGATCCGGACAGGGGCCTCCGCCCCAGCATTTT CASSRSGQGPPPQHF TRBJ1-5 15 TRBD1 - TRBV7-2
TGTGCCAGCAGCGCCACAGGGTACTATGGCTACACCTTC CASSATGYYGYTF TRBJ1-2 13 - once TRBV9
TGTGCCAGCAGCACTCTCTTAGCTAATCAAGAGACCCAGTACTTC CASSTLLANQETQYF TRBJ2-5 15 - - TRBV11-2
TGTGCCAGCAGGGGGTCTGAGGCCAACCAAAATGAGCAGTTCTTC CASRGSEANQNEQFF TRBJ2-1 15 - - TRBV9
TGTGCCATCAGTTCCGTAGGGACAGGGGACGTTAGCAATCAGCCCCAGCATTTT CAISSVGTGDVSNQPQHF TRBJ1-5 18 TRBD1 - TRBV10-3
TGTGCCAGCAGCTTCGGACAGCAAGAGACCCAGTACTTC CASSFGQQETQYF TRBJ2-5 13 - - TRBV7-3
TGTGCCAGCAGCCGAGCAGGGGTGGGGAGTGAAAAACTGTTTTTT CASSRAGVGSEKLFF TRBJ1-4 15 - once TRBV14
TGTGCCAGCAGTTCCCAACGAAGCGGGGTATGGAATGAGCAGTTCTTC CASSSQRSGVWNEQFF TRBJ2-1 16 TRBD2 - TRBV27
TGTGCCAGCAGCCCCGGCAGGGGCTCCTACGAGCAGTACTTC CASSPGRGSYEQYF TRBJ2-7 14 - - TRBV6-5
TGTGCCAGCAGCTTCCGGACAGATAACTATGGCTACACCTTC CASSFRTDNYGYTF TRBJ1-2 14 - once TRBV5-4
TGTGCCTGGAGCTATAGTACTGGCACCTTGGGCTACACCTTC CAWSYSTGTLGYTF TRBJ1-2 14 - once TRBV30
TGCGCCAGCAGTAACCCGGGACTAGCGGGAGGGCCAACAGATACGCAGTATTTT CASSNPGLAGGPTDTQYF TRBJ2-3 18 TRBD2 - TRBV4-1
TGCAGCGTTGTCAAACTCGGTAATACCGGGGAGCTGTTTTTT CSVVKLGNTGELFF TRBJ2-2 14 - - TRBV29-1
TGTGCCAGCAGCCCCGGGACTAGCGGGGGTGGAGGGCCAGATACGCAGTATTTT CASSPGTSGGGGPDTQYF TRBJ2-3 18 TRBD2 - TRBV9
TGTGCCAGCTCACCAGGGCAGCAAACCTCCGCAACTAATGAAAAACTGTTTTTT CASSPGQQTSATNEKLFF TRBJ1-4 18 - - TRBV18
TGTGCCAGCAGCAAACAAAGGACACCCTGTTACTCTGGGGCCAACGTCCTGACTTTC CASSKQRTPCYSGANVLTF TRBJ2-6 19 - - TRBV21-1
TGTGCCAGCAGTCAAACAGGCTATGAGCAGTTCTTC CASSQTGYEQFF TRBJ2-1 12 - - TRBV27